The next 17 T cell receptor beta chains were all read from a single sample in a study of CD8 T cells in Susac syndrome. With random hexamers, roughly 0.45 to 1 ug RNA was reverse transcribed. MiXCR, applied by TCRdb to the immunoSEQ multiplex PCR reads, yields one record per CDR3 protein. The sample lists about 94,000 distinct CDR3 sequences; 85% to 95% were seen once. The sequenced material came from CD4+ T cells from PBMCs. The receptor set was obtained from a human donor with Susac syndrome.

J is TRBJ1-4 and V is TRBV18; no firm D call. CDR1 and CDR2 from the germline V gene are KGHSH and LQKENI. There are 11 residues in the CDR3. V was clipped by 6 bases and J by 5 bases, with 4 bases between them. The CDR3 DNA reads TGTGCCAGCTCGGCGAATGAAAAACTGTTTTTT. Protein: CASSANEKLFF.

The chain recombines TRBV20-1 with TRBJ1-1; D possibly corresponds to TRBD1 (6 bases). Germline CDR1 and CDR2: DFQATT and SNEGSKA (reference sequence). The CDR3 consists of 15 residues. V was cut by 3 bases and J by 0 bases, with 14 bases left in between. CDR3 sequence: CSARWGALMNTEAFF. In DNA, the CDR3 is TGCAGTGCTAGGTGGGGGGCACTCATGAACACTGAAGCTTTCTTT.

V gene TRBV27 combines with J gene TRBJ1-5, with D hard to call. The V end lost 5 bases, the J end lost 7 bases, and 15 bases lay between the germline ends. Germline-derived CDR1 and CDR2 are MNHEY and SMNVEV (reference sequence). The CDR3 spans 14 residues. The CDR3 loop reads CASSPPGGSQPQHF. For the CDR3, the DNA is TGTGCCAGCAGTCCGCCCGGTGGCAGCCAGCCCCAGCATTTT.

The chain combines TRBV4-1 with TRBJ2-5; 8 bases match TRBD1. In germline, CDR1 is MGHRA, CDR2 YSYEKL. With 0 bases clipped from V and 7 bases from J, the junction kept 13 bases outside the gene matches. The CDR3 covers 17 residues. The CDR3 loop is CASSQDRDRGFRATQYF. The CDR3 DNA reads TGCGCCAGCAGCCAAGATCGAGACAGGGGCTTTCGCGCGACCCAGTACTTC.

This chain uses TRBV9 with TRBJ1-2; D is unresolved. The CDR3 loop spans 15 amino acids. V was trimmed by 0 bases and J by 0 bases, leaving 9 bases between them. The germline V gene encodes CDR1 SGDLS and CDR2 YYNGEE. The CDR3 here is CASSVVSTSNYGYTF. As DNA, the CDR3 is TGTGCCAGCAGCGTAGTCAGCACTTCTAACTATGGCTACACCTTC.

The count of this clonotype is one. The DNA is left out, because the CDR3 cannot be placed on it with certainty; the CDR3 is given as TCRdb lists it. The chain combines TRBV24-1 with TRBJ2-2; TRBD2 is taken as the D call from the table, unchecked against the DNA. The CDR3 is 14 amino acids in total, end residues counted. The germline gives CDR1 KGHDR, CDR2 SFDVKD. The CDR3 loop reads CAIAAGSGPGSCFF.

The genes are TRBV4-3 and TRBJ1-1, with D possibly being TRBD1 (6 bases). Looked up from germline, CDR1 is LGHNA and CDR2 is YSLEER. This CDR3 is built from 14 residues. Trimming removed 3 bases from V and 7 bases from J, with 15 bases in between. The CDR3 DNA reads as TGCGCCAGCAGCCACAGAATAAAACAGGGTGAAGCTTTCTTT. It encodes CASSHRIKQGEAFF.

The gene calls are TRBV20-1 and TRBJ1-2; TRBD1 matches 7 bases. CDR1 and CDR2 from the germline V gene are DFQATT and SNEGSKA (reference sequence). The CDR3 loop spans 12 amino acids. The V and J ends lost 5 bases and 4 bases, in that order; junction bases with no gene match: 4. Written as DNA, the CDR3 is TGCAGTGCTGGGACAGCAACCTATGGCTACACCTTC. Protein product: CSAGTATYGYTF.

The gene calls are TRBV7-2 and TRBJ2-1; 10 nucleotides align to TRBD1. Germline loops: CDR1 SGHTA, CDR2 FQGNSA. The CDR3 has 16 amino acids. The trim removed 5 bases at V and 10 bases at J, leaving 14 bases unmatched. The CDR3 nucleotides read TGTGCCAGCAGCCCCGGGACAGGGGCGCTACGTCTCGAGCAGTTCTTC. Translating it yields CASSPGTGALRLEQFF.

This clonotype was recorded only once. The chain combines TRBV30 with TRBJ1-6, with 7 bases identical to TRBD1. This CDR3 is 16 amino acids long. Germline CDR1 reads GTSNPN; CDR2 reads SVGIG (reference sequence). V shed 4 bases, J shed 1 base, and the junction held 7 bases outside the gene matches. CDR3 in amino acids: CAWTSVRGSYNSPLHF. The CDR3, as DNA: TGTGCCTGGACCTCCGTCAGGGGGTCCTATAATTCACCCCTCCACTTT.

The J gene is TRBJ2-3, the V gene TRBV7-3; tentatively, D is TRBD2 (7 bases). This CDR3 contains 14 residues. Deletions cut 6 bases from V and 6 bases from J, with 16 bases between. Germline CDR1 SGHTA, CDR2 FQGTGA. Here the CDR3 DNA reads TGTGCCAGCAGGCAACAGGGAGGGGGGGATACGCAGTATTTT. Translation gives CASRQQGGGDTQYF.

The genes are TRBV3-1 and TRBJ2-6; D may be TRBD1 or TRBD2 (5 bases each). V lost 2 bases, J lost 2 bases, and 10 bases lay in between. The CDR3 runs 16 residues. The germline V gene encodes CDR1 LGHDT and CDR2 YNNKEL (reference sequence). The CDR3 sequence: CASSQKGTTGANVLTF. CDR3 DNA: TGTGCCAGCAGCCAAAAGGGGACGACTGGGGCCAACGTCCTGACTTTC.

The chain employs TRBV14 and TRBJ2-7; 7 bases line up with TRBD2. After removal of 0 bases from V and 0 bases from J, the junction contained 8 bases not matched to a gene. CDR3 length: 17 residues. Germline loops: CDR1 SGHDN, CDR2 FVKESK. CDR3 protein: CASSQDRRPSGSYEQYF. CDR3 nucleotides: TGTGCCAGCAGCCAAGATAGAAGACCTAGCGGCTCCTACGAGCAGTACTTC. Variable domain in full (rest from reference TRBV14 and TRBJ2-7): EAGVTQFPSHSVIEKGQTVTLRCDPISGHDNLYWYRRVMGKEIKFLLHFVKESKQDESGMPNNRFLAERTGGTYSTLKVQPAELEDSGVYFCASSQDRRPSGSYEQYFGPGTRLTVT.

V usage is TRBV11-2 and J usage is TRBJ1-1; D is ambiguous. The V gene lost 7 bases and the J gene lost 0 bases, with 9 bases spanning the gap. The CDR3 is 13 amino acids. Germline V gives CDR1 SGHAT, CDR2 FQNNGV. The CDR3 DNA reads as TGTGCCAGCATGAACCAAATGAACACTGAAGCTTTCTTT. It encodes CASMNQMNTEAFF.

This chain's CDR3 is CASTDGLYETQYF. CDR3 coding DNA: TGTGCCAGCACCGACGGGTTGTACGAGACCCAGTACTTC. V gene TRBV6-6 combines with J gene TRBJ2-5, with D unclear. V shed 7 bases and J shed 5 bases, with 14 bases lying between them. The length of the CDR3 is 13 residues. Germline V gene sequence: CDR1 MNHNY, CDR2 SVGAGI (reference sequence).

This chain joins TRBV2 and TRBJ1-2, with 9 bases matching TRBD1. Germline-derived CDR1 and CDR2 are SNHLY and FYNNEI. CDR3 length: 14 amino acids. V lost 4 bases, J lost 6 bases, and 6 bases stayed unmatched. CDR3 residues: CASSAGTGTDGYTF. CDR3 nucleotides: TGTGCCAGCAGTGCCGGGACAGGGACTGATGGCTACACCTTC. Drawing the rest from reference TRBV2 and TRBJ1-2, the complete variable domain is EPEVTQTPSHQVTQMGQEVILRCVPISNHLYFYWYRQILGQKVEFLVSFYNNEISEKSEIFDDQFSVERPDGSNFTLKIRSTKLEDSAMYFCASSAGTGTDGYTFGSGTRLTVV.

The CDR3 loop reads CASSDRDRGLHQPQHF. In DNA, the CDR3 is TGTGCCAGCAGCGATCGGGACAGGGGGCTGCATCAGCCCCAGCATTTT. This chain connects TRBV7-9 to TRBJ1-5; 12 bases are a match to TRBD1. The junction had 7 bases not matched to a gene; V was cut back by 5 bases and J by 5 bases. The germline gives CDR1 SEHNR, CDR2 FQNEAQ (reference sequence). CDR3 length equals 16 residues.